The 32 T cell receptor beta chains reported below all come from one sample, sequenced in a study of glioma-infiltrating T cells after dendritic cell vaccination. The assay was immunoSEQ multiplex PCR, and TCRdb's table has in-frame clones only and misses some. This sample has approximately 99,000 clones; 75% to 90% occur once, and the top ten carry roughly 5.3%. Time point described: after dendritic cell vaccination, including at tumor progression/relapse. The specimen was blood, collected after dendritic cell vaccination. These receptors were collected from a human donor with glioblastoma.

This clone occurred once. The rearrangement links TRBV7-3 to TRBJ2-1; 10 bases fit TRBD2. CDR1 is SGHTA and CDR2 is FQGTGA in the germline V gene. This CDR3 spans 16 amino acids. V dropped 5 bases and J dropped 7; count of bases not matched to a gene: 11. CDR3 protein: CASSARLSGGMNEQFF. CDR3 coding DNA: TGTGCCAGCAGCGCCCGCCTTAGCGGGGGGATGAATGAGCAGTTCTTC. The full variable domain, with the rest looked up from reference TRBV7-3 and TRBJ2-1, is GAGVSQTPSNKVTEKGKYVELRCDPISGHTALYWYRQSLGQGPEFLIYFQGTGAADDSGLPNDRFFAVRPEGSVSTLKIQRTERGDSAVYLCASSARLSGGMNEQFFGPGTRLTVL.

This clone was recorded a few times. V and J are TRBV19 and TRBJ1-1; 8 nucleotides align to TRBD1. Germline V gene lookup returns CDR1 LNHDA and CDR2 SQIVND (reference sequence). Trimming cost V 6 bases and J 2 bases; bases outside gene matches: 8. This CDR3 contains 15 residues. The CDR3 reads CASSPTGEYNTEAFF. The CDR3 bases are TGTGCCAGTAGCCCGACAGGGGAGTACAACACTGAAGCTTTCTTT. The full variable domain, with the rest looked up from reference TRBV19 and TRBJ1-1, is DGGITQSPKYLFRKEGQNVTLSCEQNLNHDAMYWYRQDPGQGLRLIYYSQIVNDFQKGDIAEGYSVSREKKESFPLTVTSAQKNPTAFYLCASSPTGEYNTEAFFGQGTRLTVV.

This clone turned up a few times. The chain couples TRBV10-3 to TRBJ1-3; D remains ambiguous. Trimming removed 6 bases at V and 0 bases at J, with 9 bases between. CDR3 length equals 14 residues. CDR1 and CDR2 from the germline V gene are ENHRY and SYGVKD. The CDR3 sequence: CAIRVGSSGNTIYF. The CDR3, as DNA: TGTGCCATCAGAGTGGGGAGCTCTGGAAACACCATATATTTT.

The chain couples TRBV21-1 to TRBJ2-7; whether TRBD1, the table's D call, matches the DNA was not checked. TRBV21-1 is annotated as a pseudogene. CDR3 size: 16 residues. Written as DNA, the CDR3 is TGTGCCAGCACCGTCAGGAACCCACTTCCCTCCTACGAGCAGTACTTC. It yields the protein CASTVRNPLPSYEQYF.

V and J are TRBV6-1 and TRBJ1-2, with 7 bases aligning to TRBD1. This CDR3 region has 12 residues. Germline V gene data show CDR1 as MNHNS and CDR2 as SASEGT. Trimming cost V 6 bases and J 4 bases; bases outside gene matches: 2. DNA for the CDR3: TGTGCCAGCAGGGGACAGAGCTATGGCTACACCTTC. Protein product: CASRGQSYGYTF.

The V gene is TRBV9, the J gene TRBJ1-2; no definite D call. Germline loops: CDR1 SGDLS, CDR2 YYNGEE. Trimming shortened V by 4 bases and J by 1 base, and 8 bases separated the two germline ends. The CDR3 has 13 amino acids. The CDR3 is CASSSLFNYGYTF. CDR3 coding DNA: TGTGCCAGCAGCTCCCTCTTTAACTATGGCTACACCTTC.

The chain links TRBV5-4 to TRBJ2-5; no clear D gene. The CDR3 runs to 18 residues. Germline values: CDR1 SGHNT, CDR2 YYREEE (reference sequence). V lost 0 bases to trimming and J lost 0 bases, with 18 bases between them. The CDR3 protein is CASSLAMLVRNYQETQYF. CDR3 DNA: TGTGCCAGCAGCTTGGCAATGTTGGTTCGTAACTACCAAGAGACCCAGTACTTC.

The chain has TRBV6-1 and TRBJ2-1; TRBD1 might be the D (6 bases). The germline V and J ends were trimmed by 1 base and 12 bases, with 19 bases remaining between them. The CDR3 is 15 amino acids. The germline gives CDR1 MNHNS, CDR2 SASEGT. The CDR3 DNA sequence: TGTGCCAGCAGTGAAGAACAGGGTCTGAGGTATCGGCAGTTCTTC. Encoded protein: CASSEEQGLRYRQFF.

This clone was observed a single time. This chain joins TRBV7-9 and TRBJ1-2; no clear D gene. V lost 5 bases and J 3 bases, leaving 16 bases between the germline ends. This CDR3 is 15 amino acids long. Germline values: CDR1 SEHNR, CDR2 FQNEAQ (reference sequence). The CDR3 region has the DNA TGTGCCAGCAGCCTCCATGGGCCCTGGGACTATGGCTACACCTTC. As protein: CASSLHGPWDYGYTF.

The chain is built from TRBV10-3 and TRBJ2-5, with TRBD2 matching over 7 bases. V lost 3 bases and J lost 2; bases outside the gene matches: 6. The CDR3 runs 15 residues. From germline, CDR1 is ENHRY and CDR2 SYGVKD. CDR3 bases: TGTGCCATCAGTGACCGACTAGCTACGCAAGAGACCCAGTACTTC. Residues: CAISDRLATQETQYF.

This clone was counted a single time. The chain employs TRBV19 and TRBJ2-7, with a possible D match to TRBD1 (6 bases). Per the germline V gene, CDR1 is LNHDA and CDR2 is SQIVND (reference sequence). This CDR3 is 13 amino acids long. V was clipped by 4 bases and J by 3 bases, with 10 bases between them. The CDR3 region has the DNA TGTGCCAGTAGTAAGAGGGACAACTACGAGCAGTACTTC. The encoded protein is CASSKRDNYEQYF.

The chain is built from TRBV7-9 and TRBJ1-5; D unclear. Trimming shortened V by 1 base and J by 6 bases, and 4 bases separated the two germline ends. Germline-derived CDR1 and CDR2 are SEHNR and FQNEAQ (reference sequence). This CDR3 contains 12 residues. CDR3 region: CASSLGGQPQHF. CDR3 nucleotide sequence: TGTGCCAGCAGCTTAGGCGGTCAGCCCCAGCATTTT.

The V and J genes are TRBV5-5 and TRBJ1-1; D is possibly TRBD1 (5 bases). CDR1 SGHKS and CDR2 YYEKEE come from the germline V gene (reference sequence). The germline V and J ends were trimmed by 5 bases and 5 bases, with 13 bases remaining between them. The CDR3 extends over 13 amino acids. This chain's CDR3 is CASRGLMGTEAFF. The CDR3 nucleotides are TGTGCCAGCAGGGGGCTGATGGGAACTGAAGCTTTCTTT.

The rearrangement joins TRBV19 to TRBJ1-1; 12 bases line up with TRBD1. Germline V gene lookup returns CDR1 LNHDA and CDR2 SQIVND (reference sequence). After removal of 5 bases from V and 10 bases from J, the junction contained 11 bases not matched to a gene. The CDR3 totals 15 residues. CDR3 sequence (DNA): TGTGCCAGTAGTCCCGGGACAGGGGGCGGATTTGGAGCTTTCTTT. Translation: CASSPGTGGGFGAFF.

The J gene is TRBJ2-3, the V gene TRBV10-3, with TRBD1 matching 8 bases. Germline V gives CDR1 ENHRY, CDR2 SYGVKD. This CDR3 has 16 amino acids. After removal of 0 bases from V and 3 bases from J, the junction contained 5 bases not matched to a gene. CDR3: CAISESPTGATDTQYF. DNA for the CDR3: TGTGCCATCAGTGAGTCACCGACAGGGGCGACAGATACGCAGTATTTT.

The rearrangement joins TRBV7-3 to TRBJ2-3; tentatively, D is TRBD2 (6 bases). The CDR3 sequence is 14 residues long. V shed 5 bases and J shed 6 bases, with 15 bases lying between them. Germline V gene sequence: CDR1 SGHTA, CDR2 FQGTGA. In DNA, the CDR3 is TGTGCCAGCAGCCCCGGGACTTCGCGTGATACGCAGTATTTT. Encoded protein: CASSPGTSRDTQYF.

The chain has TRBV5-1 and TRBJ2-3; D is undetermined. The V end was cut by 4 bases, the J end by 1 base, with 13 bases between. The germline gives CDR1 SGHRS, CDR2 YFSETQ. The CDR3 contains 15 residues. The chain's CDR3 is CASSGETGGTDTQYF. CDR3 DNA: TGCGCCAGCAGCGGAGAAACGGGTGGCACAGATACGCAGTATTTT.

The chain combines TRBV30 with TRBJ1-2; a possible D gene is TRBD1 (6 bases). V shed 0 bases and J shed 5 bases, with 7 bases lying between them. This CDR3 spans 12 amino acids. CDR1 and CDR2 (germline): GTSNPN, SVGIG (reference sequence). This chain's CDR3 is CAWSVGGYGYTF. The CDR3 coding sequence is TGTGCCTGGAGTGTAGGGGGTTATGGCTACACCTTC. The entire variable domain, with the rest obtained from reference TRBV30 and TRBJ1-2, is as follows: SQTIHQWPATLVQPVGSPLSLECTVEGTSNPNLYWYRQAAGRGLQLLFYSVGIGQISSEVPQNLSASRPQDRQFILSSKKLLLSDSGFYLCAWSVGGYGYTFGSGTRLTVV.

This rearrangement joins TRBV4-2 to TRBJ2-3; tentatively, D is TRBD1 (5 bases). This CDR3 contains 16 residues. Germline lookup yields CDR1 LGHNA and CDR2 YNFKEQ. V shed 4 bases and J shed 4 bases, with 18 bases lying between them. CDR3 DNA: TGTGCCAGCAGCCCTCAGGCTAGGGGATTGTCAGATACGCAGTATTTT. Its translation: CASSPQARGLSDTQYF.

The DNA of the CDR3 is TGTGCCAGCGGCTGGGGGGGACTACCTGAAGCTTTCTTT. Translating it yields CASGWGGLPEAFF. The chain uses TRBV5-4 and TRBJ1-1, with D tentatively TRBD1 (5 bases). CDR1 is SGHNT and CDR2 is YYREEE in the germline V gene (reference sequence). Trimming stripped 7 bases from V and 6 bases from J, with 16 bases between. This CDR3 is built from 13 residues.

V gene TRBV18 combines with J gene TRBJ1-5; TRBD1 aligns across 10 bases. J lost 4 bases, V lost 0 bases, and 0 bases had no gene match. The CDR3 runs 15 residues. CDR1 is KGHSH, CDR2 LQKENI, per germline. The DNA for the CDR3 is TGTGCCAGCTCACCACCGGGACAGGGGAATCAGCCCCAGCATTTT. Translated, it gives CASSPPGQGNQPQHF.

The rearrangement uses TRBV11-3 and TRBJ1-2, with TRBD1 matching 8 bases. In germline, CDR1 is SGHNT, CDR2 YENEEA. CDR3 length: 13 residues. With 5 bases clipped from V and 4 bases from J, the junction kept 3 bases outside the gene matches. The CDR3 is CASSLGTGYGYTF. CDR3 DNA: TGTGCCAGCAGCCTCGGGACAGGCTATGGCTACACCTTC.

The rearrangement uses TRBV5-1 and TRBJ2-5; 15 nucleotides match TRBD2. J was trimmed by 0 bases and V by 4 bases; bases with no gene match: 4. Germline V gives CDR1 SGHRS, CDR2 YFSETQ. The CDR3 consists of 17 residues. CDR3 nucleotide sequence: TGCGCCAGCAGCCAGGGACTAGCGGGGGGTAACCAAGAGACCCAGTACTTC. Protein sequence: CASSQGLAGGNQETQYF.

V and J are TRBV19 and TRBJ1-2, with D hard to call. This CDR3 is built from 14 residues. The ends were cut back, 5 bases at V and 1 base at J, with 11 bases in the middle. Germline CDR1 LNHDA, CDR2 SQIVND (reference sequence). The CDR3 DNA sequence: TGTGCCAGTAGTCCCAGGCAGAGTAACTATGGCTACACCTTC. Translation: CASSPRQSNYGYTF.

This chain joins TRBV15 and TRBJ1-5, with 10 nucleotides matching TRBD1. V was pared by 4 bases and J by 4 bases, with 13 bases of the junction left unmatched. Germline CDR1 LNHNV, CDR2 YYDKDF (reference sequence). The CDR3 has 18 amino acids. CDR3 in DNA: TGTGCCACCAGCACTACCGGGACAGGGGTCCAAGGAAATCAGCCCCAGCATTTT. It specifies CATSTTGTGVQGNQPQHF.

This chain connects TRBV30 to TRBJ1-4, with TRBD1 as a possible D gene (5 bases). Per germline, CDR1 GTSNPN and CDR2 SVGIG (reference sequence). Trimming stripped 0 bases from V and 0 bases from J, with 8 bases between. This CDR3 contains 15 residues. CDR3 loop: CAWSVRGSTNEKLFF. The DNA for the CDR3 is TGTGCCTGGAGTGTACGGGGGTCAACTAATGAAAAACTGTTTTTT.

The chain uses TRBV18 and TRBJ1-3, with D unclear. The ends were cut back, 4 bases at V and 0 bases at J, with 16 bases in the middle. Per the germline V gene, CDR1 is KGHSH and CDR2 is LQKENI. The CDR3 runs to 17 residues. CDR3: CASSLIPADSSGNTIYF. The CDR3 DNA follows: TGTGCCAGCTCACTTATCCCGGCGGACTCCTCTGGAAACACCATATATTTT.

CDR3 residues: CASAERQGRYRDEQFF. Written as DNA, the CDR3 is TGTGCCAGCGCCGAAAGGCAGGGCCGTTATCGCGATGAGCAGTTCTTC. V and J are TRBV5-4 and TRBJ2-1; D perhaps matches TRBD1 (5 bases). The CDR3 spans 16 residues. V lost 7 bases and J lost 8, with 25 bases in between. Germline CDR1 is SGHNT and CDR2 is YYREEE (reference sequence).

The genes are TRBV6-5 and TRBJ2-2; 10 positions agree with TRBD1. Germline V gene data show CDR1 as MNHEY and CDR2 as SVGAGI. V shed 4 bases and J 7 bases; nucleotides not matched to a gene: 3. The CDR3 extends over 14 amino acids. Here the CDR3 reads CASSSGQGVGELFF. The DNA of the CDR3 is TGTGCCAGCAGTTCCGGACAGGGGGTCGGGGAGCTGTTTTTT.

The CDR3 DNA sequence: TGCGCCAGCAGCTTGGTACGACAGGGGTCGTCTGAAGCTTTCTTT. Its protein product is CASSLVRQGSSEAFF. The rearrangement joins TRBV5-1 to TRBJ1-1; TRBD1 agrees at 8 bases. This CDR3 spans 15 amino acids. The V segment lost 0 bases and the J segment 6 bases; nucleotides outside the gene matches: 7. Germline lookup yields CDR1 SGHRS and CDR2 YFSETQ. Variable domain in full (rest from reference TRBV5-1 and TRBJ1-1): KAGVTQTPRYLIKTRGQQVTLSCSPISGHRSVSWYQQTPGQGLQFLFEYFSETQRNKGNFPGRFSGRQFSNSRSEMNVSTLELGDSALYLCASSLVRQGSSEAFFGQGTRLTVV.

The DNA of the CDR3 is TGTGCCAGCAGTCCGTGGACAGGGCTCTCTGGAAACACCATATATTTT. Translation gives CASSPWTGLSGNTIYF. J is TRBJ1-3 and V is TRBV28; 8 bases are shared with TRBD1. The V gene end was trimmed by 5 bases and the J gene end by 0 bases; junction bases not matched to a gene: 6. CDR3 length: 16 amino acids. CDR1 is MDHEN, CDR2 SYDVKM, per germline.

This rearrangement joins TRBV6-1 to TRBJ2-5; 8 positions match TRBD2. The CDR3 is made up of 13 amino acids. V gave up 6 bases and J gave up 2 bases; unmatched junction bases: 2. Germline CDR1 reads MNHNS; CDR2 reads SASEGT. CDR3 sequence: CASRVAGQETQYF. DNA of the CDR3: TGTGCCAGCAGGGTAGCGGGGCAAGAGACCCAGTACTTC.